This T cell receptor (beta chain) emerged from a study of cytomegalovirus exposure and HLA in healthy donors. Study results and limitations: Listed as cytomegalovirus-associated were 150 to 200 TCR beta chains.

The PCR employed 60 Vbeta primers together with 13 Jbeta primers. Assay used: immunoSEQ multiplex PCR; TCRdb lists only in-frame clones, some missing. The repertoire holds around 200,000 clones, with roughly 80% as singletons. In the case of this clone: Its specificity is unknown.

Germline V CDR1 and CDR2: MNHEY, SVGAGI. Between the trimmed V and J ends, which lost 7 bases and 2 bases, there was a span of 11 bases. This CDR3 contains 13 residues. Donors counted as nominally healthy when sampled, yet unrecorded immune exposures were likely. This sequence originates from a female donor in good health and CMV-seronegative. This rearrangement joins TRBV6-5 to TRBJ1-1; a possible D gene is TRBD1 (6 bases). Specimen: PBMCs. The chain's CDR3 is CASTRTENTEAFF. In DNA form, the CDR3 reads TGTGCCAGCACCAGGACAGAAAACACTGAAGCTTTCTTT.